This T cell receptor (beta chain) was sequenced in a study of blood T cell repertoires in COVID-19. Participant-given clinical history determined each cohort assignment. Data came from immunoSEQ multiplex PCR; TCRdb stores just in-frame clones and leaves some out. The sample lists around 170,000 clones; about four fifths were seen once. The V gene lost 4 bases and the J gene lost 0 bases, with 19 bases spanning the gap. The germline V gene encodes CDR1 SGHTS and CDR2 YDEGEE. This CDR3 is 18 amino acids long. Sequenced: PBMCs or T cells enriched from blood (not recorded which). The sequence came from a man aged 50-60 years who had recovered from COVID-19. The V and J genes are TRBV5-8 and TRBJ2-2; D call uncertain. In nucleotides, the CDR3 is TGTGCCAGCAGCCACAACGTATACCGCCGTTCGAACACCGGGGAGCTGTTTTTT. It translates to CASSHNVYRRSNTGELFF.